This TCR beta chain was identified in a study of cytomegalovirus exposure and HLA in healthy donors. Study-wide points: The sole available immune exposure information was CMV serostatus.

A word on this clone: What it recognizes is unknown.

Looked up from germline, CDR1 is KGHSH and CDR2 is LQKENI. The CDR3 loop spans 12 amino acids. Trimming pared 4 bases from V and 5 bases from J, leaving 6 bases between. Primers: 60 Vbeta forward and 13 Jbeta reverse. Measured with immunoSEQ multiplex PCR; TCRdb has only the in-frame clones, and not every one. In the table there are around 130,000 clones, 80% of which are singletons. The TCR comes from a man younger than 40 in good health and CMV-seronegative. Source material: PBMCs. The chain has TRBV18 and TRBJ1-3; D gene unclear. In DNA form, the CDR3 reads TGTGCCAGCTCACATTGGCGAAACACCATATATTTT. Its translation: CASSHWRNTIYF.